A single sample is the source of the 8 T cell receptor beta chains below, sequenced in a study of blood T cell repertoires in COVID-19. The protocol was immunoSEQ multiplex PCR, while the TCRdb copy is restricted to in-frame clones and leaves out a portion. The profile shows fewer than 70,000 clones, about 88% of them singletons. The sequenced sample was peripheral blood. The receptor set was obtained from a human donor in a cohort sampled during active COVID-19.

The chain is built from TRBV9 and TRBJ1-4; D gene uncertain. This CDR3 contains 13 residues. Germline V gene lookup returns CDR1 SGDLS and CDR2 YYNGEE. V lost 4 bases and J lost 7, with 11 bases in between. In nucleotides, the CDR3 is TGTGCCAGCAGCAAGAGGGTGGGTGAAAAACTGTTTTTT. This codes for CASSKRVGEKLFF. The whole variable domain, remainder taken from reference TRBV9 and TRBJ1-4, is DSGVTQTPKHLITATGQRVTLRCSPRSGDLSVYWYQQSLDQGLQFLIQYYNGEERAKGNILERFSAQQFPDLHSELNLSSLELGDSALYFCASSKRVGEKLFFGSGTQLSVL.

The rearrangement uses TRBV4-3 and TRBJ2-1; D not certain. In germline, CDR1 is LGHNA, CDR2 YSLEER. The CDR3 totals 15 residues. V lost 3 bases to trimming and J lost 0 bases, with 9 bases between them. CDR3 in amino acids: CASSHQTSSYNEQFF. As DNA, the CDR3 is TGCGCCAGCAGCCATCAAACCAGCTCCTACAATGAGCAGTTCTTC.

CDR3 sequence (DNA): TGTGCCAGCAGCTTAGGTGGGAGCCCTTCCTACAATGAGCAGTTCTTC. It yields the protein CASSLGGSPSYNEQFF. The chain has TRBV7-8 and TRBJ2-1, with a weak D call TRBD2 (5 bases). V shed 1 base and J shed 1 base, with 11 bases lying between them. Germline CDR1 and CDR2: SGHVS and FQNEAQ. This CDR3 comprises 16 residues. Using reference TRBV7-8 and TRBJ2-1 for the parts outside the CDR3, the full variable domain is GAGVSQSPRYKVAKRGQDVALRCDPISGHVSLFWYQQALGQGPEFLTYFQNEAQLDKSGLPSDRFFAERPEGSVSTLKIQRTQQEDSAVYLCASSLGGSPSYNEQFFGPGTRLTVL.

The chain joins TRBV5-5 to TRBJ2-7; the D gene is possibly TRBD2 (5 bases). CDR1 is SGHKS, CDR2 YYEKEE, per germline (reference sequence). The CDR3 length is 16 residues. V lost 4 bases and J 0 bases, leaving 17 bases between the germline ends. As DNA, the CDR3 is TGTGCCAGCAGCCCGGAGGTGGCTCTAAGCTCCTACGAGCAGTACTTC. Translated, it gives CASSPEVALSSYEQYF.

In its sample, this clone was seen once. V and J are TRBV7-8 and TRBJ1-5; unclear D gene. There are 16 residues in the CDR3. Trimming removed 2 bases from V and 1 base from J, with 12 bases in between. Germline V gene sequence: CDR1 SGHVS, CDR2 FQNEAQ. CDR3 region: CASSLWKRESNQPQHF. CDR3 DNA: TGTGCCAGCAGCTTATGGAAGCGGGAAAGCAATCAGCCCCAGCATTTT. The variable domain in full, with the rest retrieved from reference TRBV7-8 and TRBJ1-5, is GAGVSQSPRYKVAKRGQDVALRCDPISGHVSLFWYQQALGQGPEFLTYFQNEAQLDKSGLPSDRFFAERPEGSVSTLKIQRTQQEDSAVYLCASSLWKRESNQPQHFGDGTRLSIL.

This sequence joins TRBV9 and TRBJ1-4; 10 nucleotides match TRBD1. The ends lost 3 bases at V and 8 bases at J; junction bases unmatched: 4. The CDR3 covers 14 residues. Looked up from germline, CDR1 is SGDLS and CDR2 is YYNGEE. The CDR3 here is CASSERTGGEKLFF. The CDR3, as DNA: TGTGCCAGCAGCGAGCGGACAGGGGGGGAAAAACTGTTTTTT.

The V gene is TRBV5-6, the J gene TRBJ2-7, with 11 nucleotides matching TRBD1. Germline lookup yields CDR1 SGHDT and CDR2 YYEEEE. The CDR3 loop spans 17 amino acids. V gave up 3 bases and J gave up 1 base; unmatched junction bases: 9. The CDR3 DNA is TGTGCCAGCAGCTCGGTGGGACAGGGGGTGCTGTCCTACGAGCAGTACTTC. Amino acid sequence: CASSSVGQGVLSYEQYF.

The chain employs TRBV2 and TRBJ1-1, with D unresolved. V was pared by 7 bases and J by 1 base, with 10 bases between. Germline loops: CDR1 SNHLY, CDR2 FYNNEI. The length of the CDR3 is 13 residues. CDR3 in amino acids: CASTSQANTEAFF. The CDR3 bases are TGTGCCAGCACTTCCCAGGCGAACACTGAAGCTTTCTTT.